Each of the 13 T cell receptor beta chains below was sequenced from the same sample in a study of T cells after yellow fever vaccination. TCRdb reprocessed the 5' RACE reads with MiXCR, giving one entry per CDR3 protein. The data contain about 63,000 distinct CDR3 sequences, 7.4% of them singletons. The starting material was CD8+ T cells sorted from PBMCs, obtained 15 days after the yellow fever booster vaccination. The source is a man between 25 and 39 years old who received the YFV17D yellow fever vaccine.

This clonotype was seen repeatedly, ten times or more. At one boundary the junction diverges from the germline segment, which might be a read error. The rearrangement joins TRBV7-7 to TRBJ2-2; 8 bases align to TRBD2. The CDR3 has 16 residues. Germline CDR1 reads SSHAT; CDR2 reads FNYEAQ (reference sequence). The CDR3 nucleotides read TGTGCTAGCAGCTTGGTCGGCGGGGGGCACACCGGGGAGCTGTTTTTT. This translates into CASSLVGGGHTGELFF.

Turning to this clonotype: This may arise from a read error, as a much more abundant clone is one base away. The chain recombines TRBV20-1 with TRBJ2-2, with 13 bases that match TRBD2. The CDR3 has 15 residues. Germline V gene sequence: CDR1 DFQATT, CDR2 SNEGSKA (reference sequence). The V and J ends lost 3 bases and 3 bases, in that order; junction bases with no gene match: 1. CDR3 nucleotide sequence: TGCAGTGCTAGTGGGACTAGCGGGGACACCGGGGAGCTGTTTTTT. This sequence encodes CSASGTSGDTGELFF.

This clonotype was seen ten or more times. In DNA form, the CDR3 reads TGTGCCAGCACCATTCCCGCCGGCTATGGCTACACCTTC. This translates into CASTIPAGYGYTF. This sequence joins TRBV12-3 or TRBV12-4 and TRBJ1-2; D call uncertain. The CDR3 is 13 amino acids. V shed 7 bases and J shed 4 bases, with 13 bases lying between them.

This clonotype was counted at least ten times. This chain connects TRBV15 to TRBJ1-5, with D unclear. This CDR3 region has 14 residues. Germline V gene data show CDR1 as LNHNV and CDR2 as YYDKDF (reference sequence). Trimming cost V 5 bases and J 1 base, with 9 bases left between them. The CDR3 protein is CATSGGPSNQPQHF. In nucleotides, the CDR3 is TGTGCCACCAGCGGTGGACCCAGCAATCAGCCCCAGCATTTT.

This clonotype came up many times. This rearrangement joins TRBV11-2 to TRBJ2-7; D call uncertain. Trimming removed 5 bases from V and 12 bases from J, with 14 bases in between. This CDR3 has 11 amino acids. Germline V gene data show CDR1 as SGHAT and CDR2 as FQNNGV. The CDR3: CASSKTAGLYF. CDR3 bases: TGTGCCAGCAGCAAGACCGCTGGGTTGTACTTC.

This clonotype was picked up many times. The rearrangement uses TRBV9 and TRBJ2-1; possible D gene TRBD1, 6 bases. CDR1 is SGDLS and CDR2 is YYNGEE in the germline V gene. The CDR3 sequence is 14 residues long. V was trimmed by 0 bases and J by 4 bases, leaving 8 bases between them. This CDR3 reads CASSVEGEYNEQFF. DNA of the CDR3: TGTGCCAGCAGCGTAGAGGGGGAGTACAATGAGCAGTTCTTC.

At least ten counts were recorded for this clonotype. The chain joins TRBV20-1 to TRBJ2-7; TRBD2 matches at 9 bases. Germline V lookup: CDR1 DFQATT, CDR2 SNEGSKA (reference sequence). The CDR3 runs to 14 residues. Trimming removed 6 bases from V and 3 bases from J; junction bases left unmatched: 9. The CDR3 reads CSAPTSGLGYEQYF. The DNA of the CDR3 is TGCAGTGCCCCTACTAGCGGGCTTGGCTACGAGCAGTACTTC.

This clonotype was seen many times. The CDR3 region has the DNA TGCAGTGGGCGGGAGGGAACTGAGCAGTTCTTC. Protein sequence: CSGREGTEQFF. The chain uses TRBV20-1 and TRBJ2-1, with 9 bases aligning to TRBD2. Looked up from germline, CDR1 is DFQATT and CDR2 is SNEGSKA (reference sequence). V trimming: 7 bases; J trimming: 9 bases; junction bases outside the gene matches: 4. CDR3 length: 11 amino acids.

This clonotype showed up many times. The V gene is TRBV6-5, the J gene TRBJ2-1, with 9 nucleotides matching TRBD2. The length of the CDR3 is 15 residues. J was trimmed by 4 bases and V by 7 bases; bases with no gene match: 8. CDR1 and CDR2 (germline): MNHEY, SVGAGI. The CDR3 DNA sequence: TGTGCCAGCATCGACTTAGCGGGAGATTACAATGAGCAGTTCTTC. Protein sequence: CASIDLAGDYNEQFF.

The gene calls are TRBV4-2 and TRBJ2-7; TRBD2 matches 13 bases. The junction had 13 bases not matched to a gene; V was cut back by 5 bases and J by 3 bases. Germline lookup yields CDR1 LGHNA and CDR2 YNFKEQ. The CDR3 is 18 amino acids. CDR3 coding DNA: TGTGCCAGCAGCGCCCGACTAGCGGGAGGCGTAACAGACTACGAGCAGTACTTC. Protein product: CASSARLAGGVTDYEQYF.

Note on this clonotype: This may be a read error, as it is one base from a much larger clone. The chain is built from TRBV25-1 and TRBJ2-7; D gene unclear. In germline, CDR1 is MGHDK, CDR2 SYGVNS. The CDR3 is 11 amino acids. The CDR3 sequence: CAGSELEEQYF. As DNA, the CDR3 is TGTGCCGGCAGTGAGTTGGAAGAGCAGTACTTC.

In its sample, this clonotype was seen a few times. This chain connects TRBV4-3 to TRBJ1-2; no clear D gene. Germline V gene data show CDR1 as LGHNA and CDR2 as YSLEER. V was cut by 0 bases and J by 7 bases, with 15 bases left in between. This CDR3 is 15 amino acids long. CDR3 nucleotide sequence: TGCGCCAGCAGCCAAGATCGGAGCCAGGAGGGTGGCTACACCTTC. Its translation: CASSQDRSQEGGYTF.

This clonotype was observed at least ten times. The chain joins TRBV18 to TRBJ2-1, with 8 bases fitting TRBD1. V shed 2 bases, J shed 5 bases, and the junction held 5 bases outside the gene matches. Germline loops: CDR1 KGHSH, CDR2 LQKENI. This CDR3 comprises 15 residues. The CDR3 DNA sequence: TGTGCCAGCTCACCAGGGAGCAGGGGGCACAATGAGCAGTTCTTC. This codes for CASSPGSRGHNEQFF.